This paragraph covers one TCR beta chain sequence. These data originate in a study of blood T cell repertoires in COVID-19. Clones were read by immunoSEQ multiplex PCR, and TCRdb kept only the in-frame ones, dropping some. The table has over 130,000 clones, 84% seen once. This CDR3 has 12 amino acids. CDR1 is SGHRS, CDR2 YFSETQ, per germline. The V gene lost 4 bases and the J gene lost 4 bases, with 7 bases spanning the gap. Material for sequencing was PBMCs or T cells enriched from blood (not recorded which). This chain joins TRBV5-1 and TRBJ2-3, with D possibly being TRBD1 (5 bases). This clonotype originated in a woman in her 50s with acute COVID-19. CDR3 region: CASSRGADTQYF. The CDR3 coding sequence is TGCGCCAGCAGCAGGGGTGCAGATACGCAGTATTTT. The whole variable domain, filled in from reference TRBV5-1 and TRBJ2-3, reads KAGVTQTPRYLIKTRGQQVTLSCSPISGHRSVSWYQQTPGQGLQFLFEYFSETQRNKGNFPGRFSGRQFSNSRSEMNVSTLELGDSALYLCASSRGADTQYFGPGTRLTVL.